The 21 T cell receptor beta chains listed next were all sequenced from one sample in a study of cytomegalovirus exposure and HLA in healthy donors. 60 Vbeta and 13 Jbeta primers were used in PCR. Clones were sequenced by immunoSEQ multiplex PCR, and TCRdb holds only the in-frame ones, with some missing. The sample has some 140,000 clones, roughly 83% seen once. The material sequenced was PBMCs. These receptors all come from a female donor in good health and CMV-seronegative.

This chain uses TRBV18 with TRBJ1-2; D possibly corresponds to TRBD1 (6 bases). This CDR3 has 15 residues. CDR1 KGHSH and CDR2 LQKENI come from the germline V gene. V dropped 5 bases and J dropped 8 bases, with 21 bases sitting between them. CDR3 in DNA: TGTGCCAGCTCAGGTACAGGGTCGGAAACGTTGGGCTACACCTTC. Translating gives CASSGTGSETLGYTF.

The chain couples TRBV12-5 to TRBJ1-5; 8 positions match TRBD1. This CDR3 region has 16 residues. The J segment lost 2 bases and the V segment lost 0 bases, leaving 3 bases of the junction unmatched. Germline values: CDR1 LGHNT, CDR2 FRNRAP. The CDR3 DNA is TGTGCTAGTGGTTTGGTCCGACAGGGGCGCAATCAGCCCCAGCATTTT. Amino acid sequence: CASGLVRQGRNQPQHF.

The rearrangement links TRBV27 to TRBJ1-3, with 7 bases lining up with TRBD1. CDR1 MNHEY and CDR2 SMNVEV come from the germline V gene (reference sequence). CDR3 length equals 12 residues. J was trimmed by 4 bases and V by 6 bases; bases with no gene match: 0. Written as DNA, the CDR3 is TGTGCCAGCAGGACAGGGGGAAACACCATATATTTT. It encodes CASRTGGNTIYF.

The V gene is TRBV5-4, the J gene TRBJ2-2; possible D gene TRBD2, 5 bases. The germline CDR1 and CDR2 sequences are SGHNT and YYREEE (reference sequence). V gave up 0 bases and J gave up 6 bases, with 15 bases separating them. The CDR3 totals 16 residues. CDR3 protein: CASSLEPRVSAGELFF. In DNA, the CDR3 is TGTGCCAGCAGCTTGGAACCGCGGGTCTCTGCCGGGGAGCTGTTTTTT. Looking up the rest from reference TRBV5-4 and TRBJ2-2 gives the full variable domain: ETGVTQSPTHLIKTRGQQVTLRCSSQSGHNTVSWYQQALGQGPQFIFQYYREEENGRGNFPPRFSGLQFPNYSSELNVNALELDDSALYLCASSLEPRVSAGELFFGEGSRLTVL.

This clone was seen once. The genes are TRBV25-1 and TRBJ1-4, with TRBD1 as a possible D gene (6 bases). The V and J ends lost 5 bases and 4 bases respectively, with 11 bases between them. Germline V CDR1 and CDR2: MGHDK, SYGVNS. The CDR3 length is 14 residues. CDR3 coding DNA: TGTGCCAGCAGTTCTCTGGACAGTAATGAAAAACTGTTTTTT. Translating gives CASSSLDSNEKLFF.

The rearrangement links TRBV5-1 to TRBJ2-3; the match to TRBD2 covers 7 bases. The germline gives CDR1 SGHRS, CDR2 YFSETQ. Trimming at V came to 0 bases and at J to 8 bases, leaving 3 bases not matched to a gene. CDR3 length equals 13 residues. The CDR3, as DNA: TGCGCCAGCAGCTTGGATCAGCGGGGTACGCAGTATTTT. Its translation is CASSLDQRGTQYF.

The rearrangement joins TRBV11-2 to TRBJ2-1; the D gene is possibly TRBD2 (6 bases). This CDR3 contains 14 residues. In germline, CDR1 is SGHAT, CDR2 FQNNGV. V lost 1 base and J lost 8, with 12 bases in between. The CDR3 nucleotides read TGTGCCAGCAGCTTAGTGCGGGACGGGGATGAGCAGTTCTTC. It specifies CASSLVRDGDEQFF. Full variable domain (outside the CDR3, taken from reference TRBV11-2 and TRBJ2-1): EAGVAQSPRYKIIEKRQSVAFWCNPISGHATLYWYQQILGQGPKLLIQFQNNGVVDDSQLPKDRFSAERLKGVDSTLKIQPAKLEDSAVYLCASSLVRDGDEQFFGPGTRLTVL.

This chain joins TRBV19 and TRBJ2-7, with 8 bases lining up with TRBD1. The germline V gene has CDR1 LNHDA and CDR2 SQIVND (reference sequence). The J segment lost 4 bases and the V segment lost 5 bases, leaving 4 bases of the junction unmatched. The CDR3 has 13 residues. The DNA of the CDR3 is TGTGCCAGTAGTGCAGGGGGCGGGTACGAGCAGTACTTC. Its protein is CASSAGGGYEQYF.

CDR3 in DNA: TGTGCCAGCAGGAGGCGGGGGGCCCTCGGGGAGCTGTTTTTT. Its protein is CASRRRGALGELFF. The chain joins TRBV6-5 to TRBJ2-2, with 8 bases matching TRBD2. The germline gives CDR1 MNHEY, CDR2 SVGAGI. CDR3 length equals 14 residues. V dropped 6 bases and J dropped 7; count of bases not matched to a gene: 7.

The J gene is TRBJ2-5, the V gene TRBV7-6; D might be TRBD1 (5 bases). The CDR3 extends over 15 amino acids. The germline gives CDR1 SGHVS, CDR2 FNYEAQ. The ends were cut back, 5 bases at V and 1 base at J, with 14 bases in the middle. The CDR3 nucleotides are TGTGCCAGCAGCACCCCCCTCGACAGCCAAGAGACCCAGTACTTC. Its protein product is CASSTPLDSQETQYF.

This rearrangement joins TRBV7-2 to TRBJ2-1, with 8 bases aligning to TRBD2. CDR1 is SGHTA, CDR2 FQGNSA, per germline. The CDR3 totals 14 residues. V gave up 5 bases and J gave up 5 bases; unmatched junction bases: 5. CDR3: CASSPGGSDNEQFF. In DNA form, the CDR3 reads TGTGCCAGCAGCCCGGGGGGGTCCGACAATGAGCAGTTCTTC.

The chain couples TRBV19 to TRBJ2-7, with TRBD2 identical over 9 bases. The CDR3 is made up of 14 amino acids. Germline lookup yields CDR1 LNHDA and CDR2 SQIVND (reference sequence). Trimming took 3 bases from V and 5 from J; bases not matched to a gene: 5. The CDR3 nucleotides read TGTGCCAGTAGTATCGGCGGGAGGGGCAACGAGCAGTACTTC. Encoded protein: CASSIGGRGNEQYF.

The chain has TRBV5-4 and TRBJ2-5; D is possibly TRBD2 (5 bases). The J call is uncertain, as TRBJ2-7 better fits the DNA end. This CDR3 comprises 16 residues. Per germline, CDR1 SGHNT and CDR2 YYREEE (reference sequence). The CDR3 DNA reads TGTGCCAGCAGCCTATATGACCTGGGTGTGGAGGACGAGCAGTACTTC. It translates to CASSLYDLGVEDEQYF.

J is TRBJ2-4 and V is TRBV6-5, with D unclear. Germline V gene data show CDR1 as MNHEY and CDR2 as SVGAGI. Trimming stripped 4 bases from V and 0 bases from J, with 10 bases between. CDR3 length equals 15 residues. CDR3 sequence: CASSSFSLAKNIQYF. CDR3 coding DNA: TGTGCCAGCAGTTCCTTCAGTCTAGCCAAAAACATTCAGTACTTC.

The chain combines TRBV18 with TRBJ1-2, with a weak D call TRBD1 (6 bases). V lost 3 bases to trimming and J lost 2 bases, with 13 bases between them. The CDR3 contains 15 residues. Per the germline V gene, CDR1 is KGHSH and CDR2 is LQKENI. CDR3 bases: TGTGCCAGCTCACCCCCTGGGGGGGCGAACTATGGCTACACCTTC. Translating gives CASSPPGGANYGYTF.

J is TRBJ2-1 and V is TRBV4-3; 12 bases line up with TRBD2. This CDR3 spans 17 amino acids. Germline values: CDR1 LGHNA, CDR2 YSLEER. V dropped 4 bases and J dropped 9; count of bases not matched to a gene: 13. The CDR3 sequence is CASSPPPGLAGSGEQFF. The CDR3 bases are TGCGCCAGCAGCCCACCCCCGGGACTAGCGGGTTCCGGTGAGCAGTTCTTC.

This chain uses TRBV5-6 with TRBJ1-5, with D possibly matching TRBD1 (6 bases). This CDR3 region has 15 residues. V shed 0 bases and J shed 3 bases, with 10 bases lying between them. Germline V gives CDR1 SGHDT, CDR2 YYEEEE. CDR3 sequence reads: CASSLGQVFNQPQHF. DNA for the CDR3: TGTGCCAGCAGCTTGGGACAGGTATTCAATCAGCCCCAGCATTTT.

A single count supports this clone. The rearrangement links TRBV5-4 to TRBJ2-3, with 7 bases that match TRBD2. V dropped 0 bases and J dropped 6; count of bases not matched to a gene: 4. Germline CDR1 and CDR2: SGHNT and YYREEE (reference sequence). The CDR3 is 14 residues long. This chain's CDR3 is CASSLEGGLDTQYF. Here the CDR3 DNA reads TGTGCCAGCAGCTTGGAGGGAGGGCTCGATACGCAGTATTTT.

V usage is TRBV27 and J usage is TRBJ1-2; 10 bases line up with TRBD1. This CDR3 has 14 amino acids. Germline-derived CDR1 and CDR2 are MNHEY and SMNVEV (reference sequence). After removal of 6 bases from V and 4 bases from J, the junction contained 5 bases not matched to a gene. CDR3 region: CASSKGQGIYGYTF. The DNA of the CDR3 is TGTGCCAGCAGCAAGGGACAGGGGATCTATGGCTACACCTTC.

A word on this clone: Here the CDR3 omits its conserved ending phenylalanine or tryptophan, so a read error is the likely source. The DNA is left out, because the CDR3 cannot be placed on it with certainty; the CDR3 is given as TCRdb lists it. J is TRBJ1-1 and V is TRBV19; whether TRBD1, the table's D call, matches the DNA was not checked. The CDR3 spans 10 residues, counting both ends. Germline values: CDR1 LNHDA, CDR2 SQIVND (reference sequence). The CDR3 sequence: CASSLRQAGG.

V is TRBV5-6 and J is TRBJ2-3, with D tentatively TRBD2 (5 bases). V was clipped by 7 bases and J by 4 bases, with 13 bases between them. Germline V gene lookup returns CDR1 SGHDT and CDR2 YYEEEE. The CDR3 has 13 residues. CDR3 amino acids: CASHSFSADTQYF. DNA for the CDR3: TGTGCCAGCCACTCTTTTAGCGCAGATACGCAGTATTTT.